This TCR beta chain originates from a study of blood T cell repertoires in COVID-19. Study context: The samples span acute and convalescent COVID-19 from the United States, Italy and Spain. T cells, B-cell-depleted T cells, or PBMCs provided the cDNA or gDNA that served as material.

Per germline, CDR1 SEHNR and CDR2 FQNEAQ (reference sequence). The CDR3 consists of 13 residues. Trimming took off 5 bases at V and 2 bases at J, with 9 bases between the two ends. In the source study's methods: Reference gene primer amplification yielded estimated nucleated cell counts. TCRdb's copy holds only in-frame clones and misses some; the assay was immunoSEQ multiplex PCR. V, J and clone size reflect that table, while D and trimming were determined from the DNA. The repertoire includes some 200,000 clones, around 84% of them detected once, and around 14% sits in the top ten. The sequence was obtained from a man aged 25-45 years with active or convalescent COVID-19. Sequencing was carried out using peripheral blood. This sequence joins TRBV7-9 and TRBJ2-5, with no clear D. CDR3 in amino acids: CASSLTEQETQYF. The CDR3 DNA sequence: TGTGCCAGCAGCCTTACAGAGCAAGAGACCCAGTACTTC.